The 29 T cell receptor beta chains listed next were all sequenced from one sample in a study of monozygotic twins with inflammatory bowel disease. With the 5' RACE reads reprocessed, TCRdb shows one record per CDR3 protein and no DNA. This sample's clone table lists approximately 390,000 distinct CDR3 sequences. The source material was blood. Receptors originate from a human donor with ulcerative colitis or Crohn's disease, or a healthy co-twin of an affected twin (not recorded which).

The chain carries TRBV20-1 and TRBJ2-1; TCRdb's D call, TRBD2, is unchecked because there is no DNA. This CDR3 comprises 15 residues. The V gene's germline CDR1 is DFQATT and CDR2 SNEGSKA (reference sequence). CDR3 sequence: CSAHAAVGTYNEQFF.

The CDR3 sequence: CASSPISGTSTGELFF. This chain joins TRBV7-2 and TRBJ2-2; TCRdb outputs TRBD2, but without DNA this stays unchecked. Germline V gene lookup returns CDR1 SGHTA and CDR2 FQGNSA. The CDR3 runs to 16 residues.

The rearrangement uses TRBV10-2 and TRBJ1-4; TCRdb calls TRBD1, which cannot be checked without DNA. CDR3 size: 13 residues. The germline CDR1 and CDR2 sequences are WSHSY and SAAADI. The CDR3 loop reads CASSRDPYLKLFF.

The chain carries TRBV4-3 and TRBJ2-2; the D gene TCRdb calls, TRBD2, cannot be checked with no DNA. Looked up from germline, CDR1 is LGHNA and CDR2 is YSLEER. The CDR3 spans 16 residues. CDR3 protein: CASSQEGAGVTGELFF.

The chain's CDR3 is CSASGRRGMEETQYF. The chain uses TRBV20-1 and TRBJ2-5; no DNA is available, so the TRBD2 call from TCRdb remains unchecked. This CDR3 is 15 amino acids long. CDR1 DFQATT and CDR2 SNEGSKA come from the germline V gene (reference sequence).

The gene calls are TRBV11-2 and TRBJ2-3; the D gene TCRdb calls, TRBD2, cannot be checked with no DNA. Germline assignment: CDR1 SGHAT and CDR2 FQNNGV. The CDR3 spans 15 residues. This CDR3 reads CASMRAGGHTDTQYF.

The chain joins TRBV20-1 to TRBJ2-7; TCRdb names TRBD1, which stays unverified in the absence of DNA. Germline V gene data show CDR1 as DFQATT and CDR2 as SNEGSKA (reference sequence). There are 12 residues in the CDR3. The CDR3: CSASQGPYEQYF.

The chain uses TRBV7-6 and TRBJ2-1; there is no DNA to check the TCRdb D call of TRBD2. This CDR3 region has 15 residues. Per germline, CDR1 SGHVS and CDR2 FNYEAQ. The CDR3 here is CASSSSGRSPNEQFF.

V and J are TRBV20-1 and TRBJ2-4; as DNA is missing, the TRBD2 call by TCRdb cannot be tested. CDR1 and CDR2 from the germline V gene are DFQATT and SNEGSKA (reference sequence). CDR3 size: 17 residues. The chain's CDR3 is CSARAGLAGPLANIQYF.

The genes are TRBV5-4 and TRBJ2-1; the TCRdb D gene call, TRBD1, has no DNA to confirm it. In germline, CDR1 is SGHNT, CDR2 YYREEE (reference sequence). The CDR3 is 13 amino acids. CDR3 residues: CASSPKGNNEQFF.

The chain employs TRBV3-1 and TRBJ2-6. CDR3 length equals 15 residues. Germline assignment: CDR1 LGHDT and CDR2 YNNKEL (reference sequence). The CDR3 sequence: CASSLSSTGANVLTF. The variable domain in full, completed from reference TRBV3-1 and TRBJ2-6, reads DTAVSQTPKYLVTQMGNDKSIKCEQNLGHDTMYWYKQDSKKFLKIMFSYNNKELIINETVPNRFSPKSPDKAHLNLHINSLELGDSAVYFCASSLSSTGANVLTFGAGSRLTVL.

The genes are TRBV24-1 and TRBJ2-1; the D call of TRBD1 rests on TCRdb alone, since no DNA is present to check it. CDR3 length: 12 residues. Germline CDR1 and CDR2: KGHDR and SFDVKD. The CDR3: CATSPGSYEQFF.

The chain recombines TRBV5-4 with TRBJ1-4; TCRdb's assignment of TRBD1 cannot be checked, as there is no DNA. CDR3 length: 15 residues. The germline V gene has CDR1 SGHNT and CDR2 YYREEE (reference sequence). The CDR3 region is CASSLPGQGFEKLFF.

The chain couples TRBV29-1 to TRBJ2-3; as DNA is missing, the TRBD2 call by TCRdb cannot be tested. Germline CDR1 and CDR2: SQVTM and ANQGSEA. This CDR3 is built from 15 residues. This CDR3 is CSVVLAGEVADTQYF.

J is TRBJ2-2 and V is TRBV12-5; lacking DNA, the TRBD1 call made by TCRdb goes unchecked. The CDR3 sequence is 15 residues long. CDR1 and CDR2 (germline): LGHNT, FRNRAP. The CDR3 protein is CASGLVDRNTGELFF.

This chain uses TRBV5-1 with TRBJ2-7; the TCRdb D gene call, TRBD2, has no DNA to confirm it. Germline V lookup: CDR1 SGHRS, CDR2 YFSETQ. The CDR3 is 15 residues long. This CDR3 is CASSHDPRTNYEQYF.

This sequence joins TRBV6-1 and TRBJ2-3. Germline lookup yields CDR1 MNHNS and CDR2 SASEGT. This CDR3 is built from 15 residues. The CDR3 sequence is CASSEDRPQRDTQYF.

V usage is TRBV12-3 or TRBV12-4 and J usage is TRBJ1-2; the TCRdb call, TRBD1, lacks DNA for checking. CDR3 length: 13 amino acids. CDR3 sequence: CASSLVGGFGYTF.

J is TRBJ2-1 and V is TRBV4-1; absent DNA, TCRdb's TRBD2 call cannot be checked. From germline, CDR1 is MGHRA and CDR2 YSYEKL. CDR3 length: 18 amino acids. CDR3 residues: CASSQDETGTRFLDEQFF.

The CDR3 here is CASSYGGQGTYEQYF. The rearrangement joins TRBV6-5 to TRBJ2-7; TCRdb proposes TRBD1, but this gene call is untestable without DNA. The CDR3 spans 15 residues. The germline gives CDR1 MNHEY, CDR2 SVGAGI.

The chain combines TRBV4-2 with TRBJ1-2; as DNA is missing, the TRBD1 call by TCRdb cannot be tested. This CDR3 comprises 13 residues. Germline V CDR1 and CDR2: LGHNA, YNFKEQ. CDR3: CASSPQSRDGYTF.

The chain is built from TRBV12-3 or TRBV12-4 and TRBJ2-1; there is no DNA to check the TCRdb D call of TRBD2. This CDR3 contains 15 residues. This CDR3 reads CASSSSGRKPNEQFF.

This chain joins TRBV3-1 and TRBJ1-1; TCRdb's assignment of TRBD1 cannot be checked, as there is no DNA. The CDR3 covers 14 residues. The V gene's germline CDR1 is LGHDT and CDR2 YNNKEL (reference sequence). This CDR3 reads CASRDPQGITEAFF.

The chain joins TRBV28 to TRBJ2-7; TCRdb selects TRBD1, and the lack of DNA leaves this call unchecked. Germline-derived CDR1 and CDR2 are MDHEN and SYDVKM. The CDR3 has 12 amino acids. The CDR3 reads CASSFGQGGQYF.

The V call is TRBV4-1, the J call TRBJ2-7; checking the TCRdb D call of TRBD2 is not possible without DNA. This CDR3 contains 14 residues. Germline assignment: CDR1 MGHRA and CDR2 YSYEKL. CDR3 amino acids: CASSQVGLAGVQYF.

The J gene is TRBJ1-3, the V gene TRBV30; the TCRdb call, TRBD1, lacks DNA for checking. Germline V gene data show CDR1 as GTSNPN and CDR2 as SVGIG (reference sequence). The CDR3 extends over 13 amino acids. CDR3 sequence reads: CAWSDRGGNTIYF.

The CDR3 spells CASSPPRTSWETQYF. V gene TRBV18 combines with J gene TRBJ2-5; the TRBD2 assignment by TCRdb is unverifiable without DNA. In germline, CDR1 is KGHSH, CDR2 LQKENI. The CDR3 loop spans 15 amino acids.

The chain couples TRBV27 to TRBJ1-4; as DNA is missing, the TRBD1 call by TCRdb cannot be tested. The germline CDR1 and CDR2 sequences are MNHEY and SMNVEV (reference sequence). The CDR3 runs 14 residues. The CDR3 region is CASSHRGPGEKLFF.

This rearrangement joins TRBV19 to TRBJ2-1; the D call from TCRdb, TRBD1, cannot be confirmed without DNA. CDR1 and CDR2 (germline): LNHDA, SQIVND (reference sequence). The CDR3 loop spans 15 amino acids. The CDR3 protein is CASSIGSLGTNEQFF.